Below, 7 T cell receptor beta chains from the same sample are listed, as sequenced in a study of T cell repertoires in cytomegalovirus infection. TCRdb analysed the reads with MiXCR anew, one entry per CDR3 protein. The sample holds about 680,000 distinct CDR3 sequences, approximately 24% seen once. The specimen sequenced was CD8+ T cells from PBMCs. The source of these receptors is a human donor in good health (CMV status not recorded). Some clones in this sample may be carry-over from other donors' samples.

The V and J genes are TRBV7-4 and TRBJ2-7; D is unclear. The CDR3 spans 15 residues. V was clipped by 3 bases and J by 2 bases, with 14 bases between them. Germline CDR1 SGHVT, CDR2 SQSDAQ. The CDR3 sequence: CASSFGEGPPYEQYV. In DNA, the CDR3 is TGTGCCAGCAGCTTTGGGGAAGGTCCACCCTACGAGCAGTACGTC.

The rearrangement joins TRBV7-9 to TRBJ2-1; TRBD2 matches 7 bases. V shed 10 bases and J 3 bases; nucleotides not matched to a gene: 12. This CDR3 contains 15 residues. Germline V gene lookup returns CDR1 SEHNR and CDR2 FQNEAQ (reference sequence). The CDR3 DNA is TGTGCCACCAACCCGGCGGGGAGGGGCTACAATGAGCAGTTCTTC. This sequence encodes CATNPAGRGYNEQFF. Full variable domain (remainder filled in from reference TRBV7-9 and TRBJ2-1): DTGVSQNPRHKITKRGQNVTFRCDPISEHNRLYWYRQTLGQGPEFLTYFQNEAQLEKSRLLSDRFSAERPKGSFSTLEIQRTEQGDSAMYLCATNPAGRGYNEQFFGPGTRLTVL.

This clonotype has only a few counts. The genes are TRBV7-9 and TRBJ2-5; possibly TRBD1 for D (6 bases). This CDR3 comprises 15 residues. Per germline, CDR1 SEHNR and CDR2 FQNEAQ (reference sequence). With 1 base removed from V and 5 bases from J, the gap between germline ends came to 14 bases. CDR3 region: CASSLVLGAGETQYF. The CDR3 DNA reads TGTGCCAGCAGCTTAGTACTGGGGGCTGGGGAGACCCAGTACTTC.

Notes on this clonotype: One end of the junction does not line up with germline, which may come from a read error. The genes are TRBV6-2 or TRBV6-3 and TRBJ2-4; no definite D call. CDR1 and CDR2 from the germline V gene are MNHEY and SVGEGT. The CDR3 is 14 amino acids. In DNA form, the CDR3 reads TGTGCCTGCAGCCTCGACGTGGGGAAAAACATTCAGTACTTC. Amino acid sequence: CACSLDVGKNIQYF.

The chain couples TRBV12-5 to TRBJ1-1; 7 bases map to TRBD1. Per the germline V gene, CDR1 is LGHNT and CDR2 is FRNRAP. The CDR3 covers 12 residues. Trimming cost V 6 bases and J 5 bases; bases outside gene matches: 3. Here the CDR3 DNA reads TGTGCTAGTGGGACAGGGACTACTGAAGCTTTCTTT. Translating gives CASGTGTTEAFF.

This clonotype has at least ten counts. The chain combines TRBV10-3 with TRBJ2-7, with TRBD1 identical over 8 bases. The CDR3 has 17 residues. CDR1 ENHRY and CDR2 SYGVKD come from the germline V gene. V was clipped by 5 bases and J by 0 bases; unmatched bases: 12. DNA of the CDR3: TGTGCCATCAGTTTATACCTCCCGGGACAGGACTCCTACGAGCAGTACTTC. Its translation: CAISLYLPGQDSYEQYF.

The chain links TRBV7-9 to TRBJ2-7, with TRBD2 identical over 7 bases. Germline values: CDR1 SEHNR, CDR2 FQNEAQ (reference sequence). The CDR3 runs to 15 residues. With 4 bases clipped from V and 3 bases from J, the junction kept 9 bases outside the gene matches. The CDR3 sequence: CASSWGEGYFYEQYF. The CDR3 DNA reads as TGTGCCAGCAGCTGGGGGGAGGGCTACTTCTACGAGCAGTACTTC.